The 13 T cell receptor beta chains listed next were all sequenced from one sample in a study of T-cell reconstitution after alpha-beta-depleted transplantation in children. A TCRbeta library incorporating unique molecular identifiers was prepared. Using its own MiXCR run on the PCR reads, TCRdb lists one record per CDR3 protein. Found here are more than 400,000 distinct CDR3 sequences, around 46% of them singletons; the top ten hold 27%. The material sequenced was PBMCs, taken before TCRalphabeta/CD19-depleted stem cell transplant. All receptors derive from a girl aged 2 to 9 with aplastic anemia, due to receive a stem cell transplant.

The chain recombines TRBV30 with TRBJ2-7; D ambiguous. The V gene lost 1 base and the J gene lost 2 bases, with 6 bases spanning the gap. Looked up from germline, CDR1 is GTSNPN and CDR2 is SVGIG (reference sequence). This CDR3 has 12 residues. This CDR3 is CAWSGRTYEQYF. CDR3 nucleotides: TGTGCCTGGAGTGGTCGAACCTACGAGCAGTACTTC.

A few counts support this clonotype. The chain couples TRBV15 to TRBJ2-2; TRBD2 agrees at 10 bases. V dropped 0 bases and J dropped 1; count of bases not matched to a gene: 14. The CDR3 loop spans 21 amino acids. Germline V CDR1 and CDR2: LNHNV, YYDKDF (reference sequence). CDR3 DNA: TGTGCCACCAGCAGAGATTTATTACTAGCGGGAACACTAAGGAACACCGGGGAGCTGTTTTTT. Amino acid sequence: CATSRDLLLAGTLRNTGELFF.

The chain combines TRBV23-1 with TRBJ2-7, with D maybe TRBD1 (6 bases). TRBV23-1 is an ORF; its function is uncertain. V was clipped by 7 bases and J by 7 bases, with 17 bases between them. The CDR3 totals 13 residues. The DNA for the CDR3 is TGCGCCAGCACCCCCCTGGCCAGGGGAGAGCAGTACTTC. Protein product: CASTPLARGEQYF.

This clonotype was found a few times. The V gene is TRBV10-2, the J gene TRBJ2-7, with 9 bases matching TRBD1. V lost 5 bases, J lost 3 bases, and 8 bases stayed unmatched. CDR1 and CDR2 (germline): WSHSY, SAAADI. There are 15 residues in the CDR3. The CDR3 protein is CASSPRTGDYYEQYF. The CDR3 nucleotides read TGCGCCAGCAGTCCTCGGACAGGGGATTACTACGAGCAGTACTTC.

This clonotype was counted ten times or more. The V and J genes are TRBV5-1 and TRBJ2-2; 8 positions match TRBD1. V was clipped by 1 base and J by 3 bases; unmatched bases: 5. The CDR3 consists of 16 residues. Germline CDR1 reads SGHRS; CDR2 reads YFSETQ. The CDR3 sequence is CASSLTGGWDTGELFF. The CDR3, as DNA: TGCGCCAGCAGCTTGACAGGGGGTTGGGACACCGGGGAGCTGTTTTTT.

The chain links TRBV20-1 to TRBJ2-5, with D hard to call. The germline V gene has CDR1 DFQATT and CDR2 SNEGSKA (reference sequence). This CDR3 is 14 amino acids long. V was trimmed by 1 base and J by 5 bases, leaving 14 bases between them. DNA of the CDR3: TGCAGTGCTAGAGGGGCCGGTACGATGGAGACCCAGTACTTC. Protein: CSARGAGTMETQYF.

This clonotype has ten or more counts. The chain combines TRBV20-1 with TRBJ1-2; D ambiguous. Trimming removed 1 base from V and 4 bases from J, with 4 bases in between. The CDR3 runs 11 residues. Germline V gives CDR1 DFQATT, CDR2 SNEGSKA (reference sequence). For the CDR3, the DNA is TGCAGTGCTAGAGGGCTCTATGGCTACACCTTC. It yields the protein CSARGLYGYTF.

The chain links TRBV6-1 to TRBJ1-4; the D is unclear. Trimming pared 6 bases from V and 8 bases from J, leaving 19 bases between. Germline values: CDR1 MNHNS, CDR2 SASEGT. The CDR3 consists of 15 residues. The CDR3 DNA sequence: TGTGCCAGCAGCCCCCTACGGGCCCCAGACGAAAAACTGTTTTTT. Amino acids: CASSPLRAPDEKLFF.

The CDR3 spells CSAAGTSFYNEQFF. For the CDR3, the DNA is TGCAGTGCGGCCGGGACGTCCTTCTACAATGAGCAGTTCTTC. The rearrangement joins TRBV20-1 to TRBJ2-1; the D gene could be TRBD1 or TRBD2 (5 bases each). The germline gives CDR1 DFQATT, CDR2 SNEGSKA (reference sequence). This CDR3 is built from 14 residues. V lost 6 bases and J 3 bases, leaving 15 bases between the germline ends.

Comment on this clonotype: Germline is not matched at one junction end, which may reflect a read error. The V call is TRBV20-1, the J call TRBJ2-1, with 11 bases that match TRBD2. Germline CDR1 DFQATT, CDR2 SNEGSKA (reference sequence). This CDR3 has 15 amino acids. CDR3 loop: CSARRLAGGYNGQFF. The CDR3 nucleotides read TGCAGTGCTAGGAGGCTAGCGGGAGGATACAATGGGCAGTTCTTC.

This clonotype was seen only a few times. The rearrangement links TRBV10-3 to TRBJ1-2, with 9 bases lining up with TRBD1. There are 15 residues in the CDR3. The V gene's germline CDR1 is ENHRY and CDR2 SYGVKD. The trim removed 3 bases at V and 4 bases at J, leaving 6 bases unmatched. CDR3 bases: TGTGCCATCAGTGACGGAACAGGGGGCGGCTATGGCTACACCTTC. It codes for CAISDGTGGGYGYTF.

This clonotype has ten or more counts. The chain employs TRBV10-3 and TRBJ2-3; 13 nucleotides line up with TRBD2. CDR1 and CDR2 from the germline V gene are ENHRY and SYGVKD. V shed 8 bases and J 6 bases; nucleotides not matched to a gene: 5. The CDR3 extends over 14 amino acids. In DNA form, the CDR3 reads TGTGCCATCTCTGGGGGACTAGCGGGGGATACGCAGTATTTT. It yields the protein CAISGGLAGDTQYF.

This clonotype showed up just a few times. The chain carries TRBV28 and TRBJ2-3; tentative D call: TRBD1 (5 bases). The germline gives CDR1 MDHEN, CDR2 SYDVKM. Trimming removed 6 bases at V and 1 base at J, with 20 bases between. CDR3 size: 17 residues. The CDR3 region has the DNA TGTGCCAGCAGCCTCTACGTGGGGCCCGGCGGCACAGATACGCAGTATTTT. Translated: CASSLYVGPGGTDTQYF. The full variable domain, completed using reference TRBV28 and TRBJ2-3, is DVKVTQSSRYLVKRTGEKVFLECVQDMDHENMFWYRQDPGLGLRLIYFSYDVKMKEKGDIPEGYSVSREKKERFSLILESASTNQTSMYLCASSLYVGPGGTDTQYFGPGTRLTVL.